What follows are 18 T cell receptor beta chains derived from one specimen sequenced in a study of regulatory T cells in long-lasting Graves disease. Time point specified: persistent/refractory GD, antithyroid drugs over 5 years with positive TRAb. Preparation of the TCR library used RNA extracted from PBMCs. With iRepertoire HTBI primers and Arm-PCR of CDR3 regions, TCR beta libraries were built. Using its own MiXCR run on the multiplex PCR reads, TCRdb lists one record per CDR3 protein. The sample contains about 660,000 distinct CDR3 sequences, about 32% of which appear only once. The sample in question was peripheral blood mononuclear cells (PBMCs), obtained when the disease was refractory, from a patient treated with antithyroid drugs. These receptors were obtained from a female donor with Graves disease.

V gene TRBV7-2 combines with J gene TRBJ1-4, with a tentative D call TRBD1 (5 bases). Deletions cut 0 bases from V and 7 bases from J, with 15 bases between. Germline CDR1 is SGHTA and CDR2 is FQGNSA. CDR3 length equals 16 residues. The CDR3 nucleotides are TGTGCCAGCAGCTTAGCGGAGGGGACGGTGGGTGAAAAACTGTTTTTT. This encodes CASSLAEGTVGEKLFF. Supplemented by reference TRBV7-2 and TRBJ1-4, the full variable domain reads GAGVSQSPSNKVTEKGKDVELRCDPISGHTALYWYRQSLGQGLEFLIYFQGNSAPDKSGLPSDRFSAERTGGSVSTLTIQRTQQEDSAVYLCASSLAEGTVGEKLFFGSGTQLSVL.

J is TRBJ2-4 and V is TRBV7-2; D tentatively reads TRBD1 or TRBD2 (5 bases each). The germline V gene encodes CDR1 SGHTA and CDR2 FQGNSA. V was clipped by 0 bases and J by 2 bases, with 14 bases between them. The CDR3 has 17 residues. Here the CDR3 DNA reads TGTGCCAGCAGCTTAGCGTGGCAGGGAGTGCCCAAAAACATTCAGTACTTC. Its protein is CASSLAWQGVPKNIQYF.

The genes are TRBV30 and TRBJ1-1, with D tentatively TRBD1 (6 bases). The length of the CDR3 is 14 residues. Germline CDR1 and CDR2: GTSNPN and SVGIG (reference sequence). The V and J ends lost 4 bases and 0 bases respectively, with 12 bases between them. CDR3 loop: CAWNLGQLNTEAFF. The CDR3 DNA reads as TGTGCCTGGAACCTCGGACAGCTGAACACTGAAGCTTTCTTT.

Concerning this clonotype: A much larger clone is a single base away; this may be a read error. The chain recombines TRBV6-2 or TRBV6-3 with TRBJ2-7; D uncertain. The CDR3 consists of 12 residues. Per germline, CDR1 MNHEY and CDR2 SVGEGT. The germline V and J ends were trimmed by 6 bases and 5 bases, with 11 bases remaining between them. This CDR3 reads CASRTELHEQYF. The CDR3 coding sequence is TGTGCCAGCAGGACGGAACTCCACGAGCAGTACTTC.

The V call is TRBV30, the J call TRBJ2-7; 10 bases line up with TRBD2. V shed 4 bases and J 3 bases; nucleotides not matched to a gene: 6. This CDR3 region has 14 residues. Germline V gene sequence: CDR1 GTSNPN, CDR2 SVGIG (reference sequence). CDR3 amino acids: CAWMGAGGLYEQYF. The CDR3 DNA reads TGTGCCTGGATGGGAGCGGGAGGGCTCTACGAGCAGTACTTC. Full variable domain (outside the CDR3, taken from reference TRBV30 and TRBJ2-7): SQTIHQWPATLVQPVGSPLSLECTVEGTSNPNLYWYRQAAGRGLQLLFYSVGIGQISSEVPQNLSASRPQDRQFILSSKKLLLSDSGFYLCAWMGAGGLYEQYFGPGTRLTVT.

The chain couples TRBV2 to TRBJ2-1; 8 bases are a match to TRBD2. J was trimmed by 9 bases and V by 2 bases; bases with no gene match: 6. CDR1 and CDR2 (germline): SNHLY, FYNNEI. The CDR3 runs to 14 residues. This CDR3 reads CASSEREGVVEQFF. The CDR3 DNA reads TGTGCCAGCAGTGAACGGGAGGGAGTTGTTGAGCAGTTCTTC.

This clonotype was recorded many times. V usage is TRBV2 and J usage is TRBJ1-6, with D unclear. CDR1 and CDR2 from the germline V gene are SNHLY and FYNNEI. The CDR3 has 15 amino acids. Deletions cut 3 bases from V and 7 bases from J, with 13 bases between. The CDR3 DNA sequence: TGTGCCAGCAGTGAGAGACCACGGATGAATTCACCCCTCCACTTT. This translates into CASSERPRMNSPLHF.

The chain recombines TRBV7-3 with TRBJ2-7, with 9 bases that match TRBD2. J gave up 6 bases and V 3 bases, and 6 bases lay outside the gene matches. The CDR3 length is 14 residues. Germline V CDR1 and CDR2: SGHTA, FQGTGA. The CDR3 DNA follows: TGTGCCAGCAGCTTGTTTTTAGCGGGAGCCGAGCAGTACTTC. Protein sequence: CASSLFLAGAEQYF.

This clonotype was picked up many times. The CDR3 loop reads CASSYDDRAYGYTF. The CDR3 bases are TGTGCCAGCAGTTACGACGACAGGGCCTATGGCTACACCTTC. J is TRBJ1-2 and V is TRBV6-2 or TRBV6-3; 7 bases are a match to TRBD1. Unmatched junction bases numbered 4, after V lost 2 bases and J lost 4 bases. Germline CDR1 and CDR2: MNHEY and SVGEGT. The CDR3 totals 14 residues.

This clonotype showed up many times. The V and J genes are TRBV19 and TRBJ1-1; TRBD1 is a possible D gene (6 bases). Trimming left V 6 bases short and J 2 bases short, with 13 bases between. The CDR3 extends over 14 amino acids. Germline CDR1 and CDR2: LNHDA and SQIVND (reference sequence). The DNA of the CDR3 is TGTGCCAGTAGCGCCGACAGGTACAACACTGAAGCTTTCTTT. Its protein product is CASSADRYNTEAFF.

The rearrangement joins TRBV6-2 or TRBV6-3 to TRBJ2-2; TRBD1 might be the D (6 bases). The CDR3 is 17 amino acids. V was clipped by 2 bases and J by 3 bases, with 16 bases between them. Germline CDR1 and CDR2: MNHEY and SVGEGT. For the CDR3, the DNA is TGTGCCAGCAGTTACGGCCGAGGGGGATCGGACACCGGGGAGCTGTTTTTT. Translation: CASSYGRGGSDTGELFF.

This clonotype was counted a single time. V gene TRBV5-1 combines with J gene TRBJ2-7; possibly TRBD1 or TRBD2 for D (5 bases each). Germline V gives CDR1 SGHRS, CDR2 YFSETQ. Trimming shortened V by 0 bases and J by 4 bases, and 11 bases separated the two germline ends. This CDR3 is 14 amino acids long. The CDR3 region is CASSLGGYPYEQYF. The CDR3, as DNA: TGCGCCAGCAGCTTGGGGGGGTACCCGTACGAGCAGTACTTC. Full variable domain (outside the CDR3, taken from reference TRBV5-1 and TRBJ2-7): KAGVTQTPRYLIKTRGQQVTLSCSPISGHRSVSWYQQTPGQGLQFLFEYFSETQRNKGNFPGRFSGRQFSNSRSEMNVSTLELGDSALYLCASSLGGYPYEQYFGPGTRLTVT.

The CDR3 spells CAWSKREKETQYF. The CDR3 DNA sequence: TGTGCCTGGAGTAAGCGGGAAAAAGAGACCCAGTACTTC. The rearrangement uses TRBV30 and TRBJ2-5; TRBD2 matches 7 bases. From germline, CDR1 is GTSNPN and CDR2 SVGIG (reference sequence). The J segment lost 3 bases and the V segment lost 2 bases, leaving 3 bases of the junction unmatched. This CDR3 has 13 residues. The full variable domain, completed using reference TRBV30 and TRBJ2-5, is SQTIHQWPATLVQPVGSPLSLECTVEGTSNPNLYWYRQAAGRGLQLLFYSVGIGQISSEVPQNLSASRPQDRQFILSSKKLLLSDSGFYLCAWSKREKETQYFGPGTRLLVL.

The chain recombines TRBV15 with TRBJ1-1, with 8 nucleotides matching TRBD1. The V and J ends lost 0 bases and 6 bases, in that order; junction bases with no gene match: 3. The CDR3 contains 14 residues. The germline V gene has CDR1 LNHNV and CDR2 YYDKDF (reference sequence). The CDR3 here is CATSRDRGLAEAFF. DNA of the CDR3: TGTGCCACCAGCAGAGACAGGGGGCTGGCTGAAGCTTTCTTT. The whole variable domain, remainder taken from reference TRBV15 and TRBJ1-1, is DAMVIQNPRYQVTQFGKPVTLSCSQTLNHNVMYWYQQKSSQAPKLLFHYYDKDFNNEADTPDNFQSRRPNTSFCFLDIRSPGLGDTAMYLCATSRDRGLAEAFFGQGTRLTVV.

J is TRBJ1-1 and V is TRBV11-2; D is ambiguous. This CDR3 spans 14 amino acids. Germline V gene data show CDR1 as SGHAT and CDR2 as FQNNGV. V shed 3 bases and J shed 1 base, with 9 bases lying between them. The CDR3 DNA reads TGTGCCAGCAGCTTTATAGACCAGAACACTGAAGCTTTCTTT. Its protein product is CASSFIDQNTEAFF.

The V and J genes are TRBV27 and TRBJ1-2; tentative D call: TRBD1 (5 bases). CDR1 MNHEY and CDR2 SMNVEV come from the germline V gene (reference sequence). The CDR3 is 13 amino acids. Trimming left V 6 bases short and J 4 bases short, with 12 bases between. CDR3 amino acids: CASRRSGTYGYTF. The CDR3 region has the DNA TGTGCCAGCAGAAGATCCGGGACCTATGGCTACACCTTC.

This clonotype was picked up a small number of times. The chain employs TRBV10-1 and TRBJ1-2; D perhaps matches TRBD1 (5 bases). The CDR3 has 13 amino acids. Trimming cost V 2 bases and J 8 bases, with 12 bases left between them. Germline CDR1 is WNHNN and CDR2 is SYGVQD (reference sequence). CDR3: CASSETGRGGYTF. For the CDR3, the DNA is TGCGCCAGCAGTGAGACAGGACGAGGGGGCTACACCTTC.

The sample holds many counts of this clonotype. This sequence joins TRBV28 and TRBJ1-2; possible D gene TRBD1, 5 bases. Trimming left V 6 bases short and J 8 bases short, with 19 bases between. CDR1 is MDHEN and CDR2 is SYDVKM in the germline V gene. The CDR3 has 14 residues. The CDR3 sequence is CASSLTGTPGGYTF. The CDR3 nucleotides are TGTGCCAGCAGCCTCACAGGAACGCCCGGGGGCTACACCTTC.